What follows are 2 T cell receptor beta chains derived from one specimen sequenced in a study of T cell responses to AZD1222 COVID-19 vaccine. Clones were sequenced by immunoSEQ multiplex PCR, and TCRdb holds only the in-frame ones, with some missing. The data hold around 92,000 clones, with over 80% observed a single time. Source: peripheral blood, taken on day 0 of AZD1222 vaccination. These receptors were obtained from an adult in good health.

The rearrangement joins TRBV6-6 to TRBJ2-7, with D possibly called TRBD1 or TRBD2 (5 bases each). Germline-derived CDR1 and CDR2 are MNHNY and SVGAGI (reference sequence). This CDR3 contains 15 residues. V shed 5 bases and J shed 2 bases, with 16 bases lying between them. CDR3 sequence: CASSGTAGRAYEQYF. CDR3 sequence (DNA): TGTGCCAGCAGTGGGACGGCGGGTAGAGCCTACGAGCAGTACTTC.

V and J are TRBV5-1 and TRBJ1-1; 7 nucleotides match TRBD1. The CDR3 extends over 13 amino acids. In germline, CDR1 is SGHRS, CDR2 YFSETQ. Unmatched junction bases numbered 6, after V lost 3 bases and J lost 7 bases. Written as DNA, the CDR3 is TGCGCCAGCAGCTCGACAGGGTTTGGTGAAGCTTTCTTT. Amino acids: CASSSTGFGEAFF.